Listed here are 3 T cell receptor beta chains from one sample, sequenced in a study of tumor and adjacent non-tumor tissue in lung cancer (dated by TCRdb to 2016 to 2018). To prepare the library, multiplex PCR was applied. The sequencer was an Illumina HiSeq 2500. Following protocols modified from ARM-PCR, the researchers constructed TCRbeta libraries through three rounds of nested PCR with primers (Table S4). TCRdb itself trimmed the public reads at Q25 with fastp, ran MiXCR and retained productive beta chains. Merged by CDR3 protein, the rows form single entries marked with the most common genes and DNA. In all, the sample holds over 80,000 distinct CDR3 sequences, and 76% of those were seen once. The ten most abundant clones make up 21% of the sample. RNA was isolated from bulk unsorted tissue, and RNA quality was assessed with a NanoDrop ND-1000 and an Agilent 2100. For the normal lung samples, distant non-tumor tissue was collected more than 3 cm away from the tumor edge.

The source material was distant non-tumor lung tissue. The receptors originated from a woman in her 50s with non-small cell lung cancer.

A note on this clonotype: At one of its ends the junction is not consistent with the germline gene, which may arise from a read error. For the CDR3, the DNA is TGCAACGTTACTGGCAGGGACTACAATGAGCAGTTCTTC. Amino acids: CNVTGRDYNEQFF. The rearrangement uses TRBV29-1 and TRBJ2-1; possibly TRBD1 for D (5 bases). Germline loops: CDR1 SQVTM, CDR2 ANQGSEA. The CDR3 sequence is 13 residues long.

Turning to this clonotype: This could be a read error, since a much larger clone is one nucleotide away. The chain combines TRBV28 with TRBJ1-1; D call uncertain. Germline V gene data show CDR1 as MDHEN and CDR2 as SYDVKM. This CDR3 is built from 15 residues. The CDR3 nucleotides read TGTGCCAGCGGTTTATTTGTGCCGGGCGGCACTGAAGCTTTCTTT. Translation gives CASGLFVPGGTEAFF.

With regard to this clonotype: The junction shows a germline mismatch at one end, possibly a read error. The chain combines TRBV12-3 or TRBV12-4 with TRBJ2-3, with D possibly matching TRBD2 (6 bases). CDR3 length: 18 amino acids. The CDR3 coding sequence is TGTGCCAGGAGTTCGAGAGATCTGGTCCTGCGGGGCGCAGATACGCAGTATTTT. Its protein is CARSSRDLVLRGADTQYF.